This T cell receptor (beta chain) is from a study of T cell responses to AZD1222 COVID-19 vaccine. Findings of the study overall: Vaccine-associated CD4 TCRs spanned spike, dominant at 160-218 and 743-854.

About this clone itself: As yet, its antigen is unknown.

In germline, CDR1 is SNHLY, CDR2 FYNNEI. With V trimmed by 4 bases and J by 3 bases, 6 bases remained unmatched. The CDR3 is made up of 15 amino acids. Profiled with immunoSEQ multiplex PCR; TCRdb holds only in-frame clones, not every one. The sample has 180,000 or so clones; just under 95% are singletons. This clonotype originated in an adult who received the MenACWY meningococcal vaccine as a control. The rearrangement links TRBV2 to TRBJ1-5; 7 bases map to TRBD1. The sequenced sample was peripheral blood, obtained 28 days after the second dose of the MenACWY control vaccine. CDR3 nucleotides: TGTGCCAGCAGTGCAGAGGGACAGAACAATCAGCCCCAGCATTTT. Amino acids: CASSAEGQNNQPQHF.